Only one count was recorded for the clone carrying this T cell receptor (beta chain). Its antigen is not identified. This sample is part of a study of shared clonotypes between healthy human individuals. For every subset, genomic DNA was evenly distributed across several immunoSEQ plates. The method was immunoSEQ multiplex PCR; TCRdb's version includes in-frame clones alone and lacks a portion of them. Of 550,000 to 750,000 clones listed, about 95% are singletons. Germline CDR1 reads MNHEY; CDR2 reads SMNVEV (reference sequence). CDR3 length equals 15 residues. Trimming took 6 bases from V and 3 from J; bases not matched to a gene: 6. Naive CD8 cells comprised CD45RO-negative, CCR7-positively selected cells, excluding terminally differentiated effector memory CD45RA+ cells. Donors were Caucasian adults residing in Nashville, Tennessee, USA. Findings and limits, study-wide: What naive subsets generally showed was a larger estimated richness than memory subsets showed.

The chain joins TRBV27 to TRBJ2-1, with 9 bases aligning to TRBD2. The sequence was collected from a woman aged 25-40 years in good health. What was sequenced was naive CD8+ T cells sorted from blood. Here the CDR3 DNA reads TGTGCCAGCAGGATAGCGGGAGTAGGCTACAATGAGCAGTTCTTC. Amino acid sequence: CASRIAGVGYNEQFF.